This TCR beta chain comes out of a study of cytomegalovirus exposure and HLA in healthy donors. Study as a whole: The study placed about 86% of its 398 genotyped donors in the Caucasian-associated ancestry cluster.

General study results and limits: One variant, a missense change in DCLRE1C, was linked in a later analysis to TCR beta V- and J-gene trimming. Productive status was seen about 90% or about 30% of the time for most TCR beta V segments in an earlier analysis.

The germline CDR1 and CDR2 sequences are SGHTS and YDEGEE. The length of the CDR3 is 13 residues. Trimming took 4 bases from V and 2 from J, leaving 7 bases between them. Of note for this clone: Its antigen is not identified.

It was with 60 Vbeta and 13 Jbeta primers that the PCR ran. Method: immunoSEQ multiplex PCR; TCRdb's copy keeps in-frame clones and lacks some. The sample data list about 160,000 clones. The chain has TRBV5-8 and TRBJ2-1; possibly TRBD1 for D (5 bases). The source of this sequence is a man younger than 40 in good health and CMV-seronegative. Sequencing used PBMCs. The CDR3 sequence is CASSQTAYNEQFF. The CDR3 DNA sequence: TGTGCCAGCAGCCAGACAGCCTACAATGAGCAGTTCTTC.